This entry describes one TCR beta chain. The sample originates from a study of response to subunit inactivated influenza vaccine. TCRdb itself ran the RT-PCR reads through MiXCR, one entry per CDR3 protein. The profile shows hundreds of thousands of distinct CDR3 sequences, about 7.6% of them singletons. V lost 1 base and J lost 0, with 10 bases in between. CDR1 SGHTA and CDR2 FQGNSA come from the germline V gene. This CDR3 comprises 16 residues. The receptor was derived from a man aged 45 to 75 who received an inactivated influenza vaccine. The specimen was PBMCs from blood, collected around 25 months after vaccination. This sequence joins TRBV7-2 and TRBJ1-5; the D is unclear. In nucleotides, the CDR3 is TGTGCCAGCAGCTTAGTCGCCGGGGTTAGCAATCAGCCCCAGCATTTT. Translation gives CASSLVAGVSNQPQHF.